What follows are 23 T cell receptor beta chains derived from one specimen sequenced in a study of blood T cell repertoires in COVID-19 (TCRdb year 2020). Library generation was performed with the immunoSEQ multiplex PCR assay. Entries here come from immuneACCESS through TCRdb and include only in-frame sequences with V and J called. Some clones fail to appear in such tables; in the studies checked, an unresolved V gene covers under half of the shortfall, and the cause of the remainder is unknown. The sample contains 300,000 to 350,000 clones, approximately 86% of them found a single time. The ten largest clonotypes hold roughly 4.2% of the sample. The sequenced material came from PBMCs or T cells enriched from blood (not recorded which). The source of these receptors is a woman between 40 and 50 years old with acute COVID-19.

CDR3: CASSQVYGGARETQYF. For the CDR3, the DNA is TGTGCCAGCAGCCAAGTGTACGGGGGGGCAAGAGAGACCCAGTACTTC. V usage is TRBV3-1 (or the pseudogene TRBV3-2) and J usage is TRBJ2-5; 8 bases align to TRBD2. The ends lost 1 base at V and 4 bases at J; junction bases unmatched: 8. The CDR3 loop spans 16 amino acids. CDR1 and CDR2 (germline): LGHDT, YNNKEL (reference sequence).

The V call is TRBV19, the J call TRBJ1-4, with D possibly matching TRBD1 (5 bases). The germline CDR1 and CDR2 sequences are LNHDA and SQIVND (reference sequence). V was clipped by 6 bases and J by 7 bases, with 12 bases between them. The length of the CDR3 is 13 residues. The CDR3 DNA reads TGTGCCAGTAGGAGCGACAGCATTGAAAAACTGTTTTTT. This sequence encodes CASRSDSIEKLFF.

This chain connects TRBV9 to TRBJ1-3; possible D gene TRBD1, 6 bases. The V and J ends lost 0 bases and 0 bases respectively, with 16 bases between them. The CDR3 extends over 18 amino acids. Germline assignment: CDR1 SGDLS and CDR2 YYNGEE. CDR3 loop: CASSVGGETGTSGNTIYF. In nucleotides, the CDR3 is TGTGCCAGCAGCGTAGGGGGCGAGACAGGAACCTCTGGAAACACCATATATTTT.

This chain uses TRBV3-1 (or the pseudogene TRBV3-2) with TRBJ2-5; 9 bases map to TRBD1. This CDR3 spans 15 amino acids. Germline CDR1 reads LGHDT; CDR2 reads YNNKEL (reference sequence). V shed 3 bases, J shed 1 base, and the junction held 3 bases outside the gene matches. The DNA of the CDR3 is TGTGCCAGCAGCCATTGGGACAGGGTCCAAGAGACCCAGTACTTC. Its protein product is CASSHWDRVQETQYF.

V gene TRBV4-2 combines with J gene TRBJ2-5, with D tentatively TRBD2 (5 bases). CDR3 length: 16 residues. Trimming pared 1 base from V and 3 bases from J, leaving 15 bases between. The germline V gene encodes CDR1 LGHNA and CDR2 YNFKEQ. The CDR3 nucleotides read TGTGCCAGCAGCCAAGGGGGTAGCGCCCCCGAAGAGACCCAGTACTTC. Translated: CASSQGGSAPEETQYF.

CDR3 nucleotide sequence: TGTGCCAGTACTAAAATGGACAGGGGGCGGACTGAAGCTTTCTTT. Its translation is CASTKMDRGRTEAFF. The V and J genes are TRBV19 and TRBJ1-1; the match to TRBD1 covers 11 bases. The CDR3 consists of 15 residues. V lost 7 bases and J lost 5; bases outside the gene matches: 9. Germline CDR1 is LNHDA and CDR2 is SQIVND (reference sequence).

The J gene is TRBJ1-1, the V gene TRBV2, with 8 positions matching TRBD1. The trim removed 4 bases at V and 4 bases at J, leaving 5 bases unmatched. The CDR3 runs to 14 residues. The germline CDR1 and CDR2 sequences are SNHLY and FYNNEI. CDR3 region: CASSVQGGGTEAFF. For the CDR3, the DNA is TGTGCCAGCAGTGTACAGGGGGGAGGCACTGAAGCTTTCTTT.

The genes are TRBV5-8 and TRBJ2-3; weak D call: TRBD1 (6 bases). CDR1 is SGHTS, CDR2 YDEGEE, per germline. The CDR3 runs 15 residues. With 0 bases removed from V and 1 base from J, the gap between germline ends came to 9 bases. The CDR3: CASSLAGVGTDTQYF. Here the CDR3 DNA reads TGTGCCAGCAGCTTGGCAGGGGTGGGCACAGATACGCAGTATTTT.

The chain joins TRBV10-3 to TRBJ2-7; maybe TRBD2 (5 bases). Deletions cut 10 bases from V and 4 bases from J, with 11 bases between. Germline V gene lookup returns CDR1 ENHRY and CDR2 SYGVKD. CDR3 length: 11 amino acids. This CDR3 is CATRGIYEQYF. The CDR3 nucleotides read TGTGCCACACGAGGGATATACGAGCAGTACTTC.

As concerns this clone: Other nucleotide sequences from this sample produce the same CDR3. V usage is TRBV5-1 and J usage is TRBJ2-1; 8 bases match TRBD2. J was trimmed by 2 bases and V by 1 base; bases with no gene match: 2. The CDR3 totals 15 residues. CDR1 is SGHRS, CDR2 YFSETQ, per germline. CDR3 nucleotide sequence: TGCGCCAGCAGCTTGCTTAGCGGGACCTACAATGAGCAGTTCTTC. Its translation: CASSLLSGTYNEQFF.

The gene calls are TRBV7-8 and TRBJ1-1; 7 nucleotides agree with TRBD1. The ends lost 5 bases at V and 3 bases at J; junction bases unmatched: 12. Germline loops: CDR1 SGHVS, CDR2 FQNEAQ. This CDR3 region has 16 residues. For the CDR3, the DNA is TGTGCCAGCAGCCTCGACAGGGAGACTGCGGACACTGAAGCTTTCTTT. Amino acid sequence: CASSLDRETADTEAFF.

The chain is built from TRBV7-8 and TRBJ1-5; 9 positions agree with TRBD1. In germline, CDR1 is SGHVS, CDR2 FQNEAQ. V was pared by 3 bases and J by 1 base, with 4 bases of the junction left unmatched. The CDR3 is 16 amino acids. The CDR3 DNA reads as TGTGCCAGCAGCTTTGACAGGGGGGGAAGCAATCAGCCCCAGCATTTT. Translated: CASSFDRGGSNQPQHF.

This chain links TRBV5-4 with TRBJ2-5, with TRBD2 matching over 8 bases. CDR3 size: 15 residues. The germline V gene encodes CDR1 SGHNT and CDR2 YYREEE (reference sequence). The V gene end was trimmed by 1 base and the J gene end by 3 bases; junction bases not matched to a gene: 5. DNA for the CDR3: TGTGCCAGCAGCTTGTGGCAAGCGGGGGAAGAGACCCAGTACTTC. Translated: CASSLWQAGEETQYF.

In regard to this clone: Different DNA sequences within this sample yield the same CDR3. The chain links TRBV27 to TRBJ2-5, with D maybe TRBD1 (5 bases). Per germline, CDR1 MNHEY and CDR2 SMNVEV (reference sequence). Trimming cost V 0 bases and J 5 bases, with 7 bases left between them. The CDR3 contains 13 residues. The CDR3 nucleotides are TGTGCCAGCAGTTTATCCAGGGCCGAGACCCAGTACTTC. Encoded protein: CASSLSRAETQYF.

The CDR3 here is CASSPTSGRAGELFF. CDR3 coding DNA: TGTGCCAGCAGCCCCACTAGCGGGAGGGCCGGGGAGCTGTTTTTT. J is TRBJ2-2 and V is TRBV3-1 (or the pseudogene TRBV3-2); the match to TRBD2 covers 13 bases. Per germline, CDR1 LGHDT and CDR2 YNNKEL (reference sequence). The length of the CDR3 is 15 residues. The V and J ends lost 4 bases and 6 bases, in that order; junction bases with no gene match: 2.

The chain has TRBV6-5 and TRBJ1-1, with TRBD1 matching over 7 bases. Germline CDR1 reads MNHEY; CDR2 reads SVGAGI. The CDR3 totals 15 residues. J gave up 10 bases and V 4 bases, and 15 bases lay outside the gene matches. The DNA for the CDR3 is TGTGCCAGCAGTTTTTCGACAGGGTTCAGTCGTCCAGCTTTCTTT. Translation gives CASSFSTGFSRPAFF.

This chain links TRBV12-3 or TRBV12-4 with TRBJ1-2; TRBD1 matches at 7 bases. V lost 5 bases to trimming and J lost 8 bases; unmatched junction nucleotides: 8. The CDR3 sequence is 13 residues long. The CDR3 spells CASSPQQGLGYTF. The CDR3 bases are TGTGCCAGCAGTCCTCAACAGGGGCTAGGCTACACCTTC.

The CDR3 DNA reads as TGTGCCAGCAGCCCGTCTAGCGGGAGGTCCGGGGCGGAGACCCAGTACTTC. Translation gives CASSPSSGRSGAETQYF. The chain couples TRBV3-1 (or the pseudogene TRBV3-2) to TRBJ2-5, with TRBD2 matching 11 bases. Unmatched junction bases numbered 12, after V lost 4 bases and J lost 5 bases. The CDR3 is 17 amino acids. Looked up from germline, CDR1 is LGHDT and CDR2 is YNNKEL (reference sequence).

This rearrangement joins TRBV29-1 to TRBJ2-4; 7 bases map to TRBD1. CDR3 length equals 13 residues. The V gene end was trimmed by 5 bases and the J gene end by 2 bases; junction bases not matched to a gene: 3. The V gene's germline CDR1 is SQVTM and CDR2 ANQGSEA. CDR3 DNA: TGCAGCGTTTACAGGGGCCCCAAAAACATTCAGTACTTC. Residues: CSVYRGPKNIQYF.

This chain links TRBV9 with TRBJ2-2; D possibly corresponds to TRBD2 (7 bases). The V and J ends lost 1 base and 2 bases respectively, with 12 bases between them. The CDR3 is 16 residues long. Germline CDR1 is SGDLS and CDR2 is YYNGEE. The CDR3 DNA reads TGTGCCAGCAGCGTATGGTGGGGGGGCAACACCGGGGAGCTGTTTTTT. As protein: CASSVWWGGNTGELFF.

The J gene is TRBJ2-1, the V gene TRBV4-3, with D possibly being TRBD2 (5 bases). V was shortened by 0 bases and J by 12 bases, with 12 bases between the two germline ends. CDR1 and CDR2 (germline): LGHNA, YSLEER. The CDR3 length is 13 residues. Written as DNA, the CDR3 is TGCGCCAGCAGCCAAGATAGAAGGACTGCGCAGTTCTTC. Translating it yields CASSQDRRTAQFF.

The genes are TRBV18 and TRBJ1-6; 9 positions match TRBD1. With V trimmed by 2 bases and J by 10 bases, 9 bases remained unmatched. The CDR3 has 16 residues. CDR1 and CDR2 from the germline V gene are KGHSH and LQKENI. The chain's CDR3 is CASSPYAGQGGSPLHF. In DNA form, the CDR3 reads TGTGCCAGCTCACCATACGCGGGACAGGGTGGCTCACCCCTCCACTTT. Based on the CDR3 plus reference TRBV18 and TRBJ1-6, the full variable domain is NAGVMQNPRHLVRRRGQEARLRCSPMKGHSHVYWYRQLPEEGLKFMVYLQKENIIDESGMPKERFSAEFPKEGPSILRIQQVVRGDSAAYFCASSPYAGQGGSPLHFGNGTRLTVT.

The chain carries TRBV7-2 and TRBJ1-2; 8 positions match TRBD1. This CDR3 is 13 amino acids long. Germline V CDR1 and CDR2: SGHTA, FQGNSA. The J segment lost 14 bases and the V segment lost 0 bases, leaving 8 bases of the junction unmatched. The CDR3 sequence: CASSLAQGALGTF. CDR3 bases: TGTGCCAGCAGCTTAGCGCAGGGGGCGCTGGGAACCTTC.